This passage covers 22 T cell receptor beta chains from one sample sequenced in a study of T cell repertoires in cytomegalovirus infection. TCRdb re-called the reads with MiXCR, one entry per CDR3 protein. The data contain about 260,000 distinct CDR3 sequences, approximately 9.1% of them seen just once; the ten biggest clones take up about 14%. The specimen was PBMCs. The receptors originated from a human donor in good health (CMV status not recorded). Some clones in this sample may be carry-over from other donors' samples.

The rearrangement uses TRBV29-1 and TRBJ2-3; 9 bases align to TRBD2. CDR3 size: 15 residues. The J segment lost 2 bases and the V segment lost 6 bases, leaving 9 bases of the junction unmatched. CDR1 SQVTM and CDR2 ANQGSEA come from the germline V gene. The CDR3 nucleotides are TGCAGCGTGCACGTTCTAGCGGGGCTCACAGATACGCAGTATTTT. Translation gives CSVHVLAGLTDTQYF.

This clonotype has a count of ten or more. The rearrangement links TRBV20-1 to TRBJ2-7; TRBD1 agrees at 10 bases. The CDR3 runs 12 residues. V dropped 5 bases and J dropped 6; count of bases not matched to a gene: 4. Germline CDR1 is DFQATT and CDR2 is SNEGSKA (reference sequence). CDR3 in amino acids: CSADRGQGEQYF. In DNA form, the CDR3 reads TGCAGTGCTGACAGGGGGCAGGGCGAGCAGTACTTC.

This clonotype was seen a few times. The rearrangement joins TRBV12-3 or TRBV12-4 to TRBJ2-1, with 8 bases lining up with TRBD2. With 8 bases clipped from V and 4 bases from J, the junction kept 16 bases outside the gene matches. CDR3 length: 17 residues. CDR3 protein: CASRRALSGLGYNEQFF. Written as DNA, the CDR3 is TGTGCCAGCCGCCGCGCTCTCTCGGGACTAGGGTACAATGAGCAGTTCTTC.

This clonotype has ten or more counts. The chain links TRBV7-8 to TRBJ2-7; TRBD2 might be the D (6 bases). Trimming removed 5 bases from V and 3 bases from J, with 17 bases in between. From germline, CDR1 is SGHVS and CDR2 FQNEAQ. The length of the CDR3 is 15 residues. CDR3 in amino acids: CASSPLRRLVYEQYF. The CDR3 region has the DNA TGTGCCAGCAGCCCCCTCCGGAGACTAGTCTACGAGCAGTACTTC.

This clonotype has a count of ten or more. The J gene is TRBJ2-5, the V gene TRBV5-1; D is perhaps TRBD2 (7 bases). CDR1 and CDR2 from the germline V gene are SGHRS and YFSETQ. CDR3 length equals 16 residues. Trimming cost V 0 bases and J 3 bases, with 15 bases left between them. This CDR3 reads CASSLDAGAGEETQYF. CDR3 nucleotides: TGCGCCAGCAGCTTGGACGCGGGGGCTGGGGAAGAGACCCAGTACTTC.

This clonotype came up many times. The chain is built from TRBV7-2 and TRBJ1-5, with 7 bases lining up with TRBD1. The CDR3 has 15 amino acids. V was pared by 4 bases and J by 7 bases, with 10 bases of the junction left unmatched. Germline V gene lookup returns CDR1 SGHTA and CDR2 FQGNSA. The CDR3 spells CASSSRGGGVQPQHF. The CDR3 DNA sequence: TGTGCCAGCAGCTCCAGGGGGGGTGGCGTCCAGCCCCAGCATTTT.

This clonotype was counted at least ten times. This chain uses TRBV10-3 with TRBJ2-7; 11 nucleotides line up with TRBD2. The junction had 8 bases not matched to a gene; V was cut back by 4 bases and J by 3 bases. The CDR3 length is 16 residues. Germline CDR1 and CDR2: ENHRY and SYGVKD. For the CDR3, the DNA is TGTGCCATCAGTGTCTCAAAAACTAGCGGGGGCTACGAGCAGTACTTC. Its protein product is CAISVSKTSGGYEQYF.

This chain uses TRBV29-1 with TRBJ2-3; TRBD2 matches 12 bases. CDR1 SQVTM and CDR2 ANQGSEA come from the germline V gene. Trimming took 5 bases from V and 0 from J; bases not matched to a gene: 3. The CDR3 sequence is 15 residues long. CDR3 region: CSVRGTSGSTDTQYF. CDR3 nucleotide sequence: TGCAGCGTTCGCGGGACTAGCGGGAGCACAGATACGCAGTATTTT.

This clonotype was seen repeatedly, ten times or more. The rearrangement uses TRBV7-6 and TRBJ1-5, with D unclear. V was trimmed by 4 bases and J by 3 bases, leaving 10 bases between them. The CDR3 length is 14 residues. Germline V gene lookup returns CDR1 SGHVS and CDR2 FNYEAQ. The CDR3 DNA reads TGTGCCAGCAGCTCGGACGGATTCAATCAGCCCCAGCATTTT. Encoded protein: CASSSDGFNQPQHF.

In this sample, this clonotype is medium-sized. The rearrangement links TRBV7-2 to TRBJ1-1; tentatively, D is TRBD1 (5 bases). This CDR3 comprises 14 residues. Between the trimmed V and J ends, which lost 4 bases and 4 bases, there was a span of 13 bases. Germline V lookup: CDR1 SGHTA, CDR2 FQGNSA. CDR3 DNA sequence: TGTGCCAGCAGCTCTTCAGGGTCGAGCACTGAAGCTTTCTTT. As protein: CASSSSGSSTEAFF.

This clonotype has ten or more counts. The chain couples TRBV7-2 to TRBJ2-1; 7 nucleotides line up with TRBD1. The CDR3 has 17 residues. The V and J ends lost 0 bases and 2 bases, in that order; junction bases with no gene match: 7. The germline CDR1 and CDR2 sequences are SGHTA and FQGNSA. The CDR3 DNA follows: TGTGCCAGCAGCTTAGCGCGTAGGCAGGGGGCCTACAATGAGCAGTTCTTC. It specifies CASSLARRQGAYNEQFF. Supplemented by reference TRBV7-2 and TRBJ2-1, the full variable domain reads GAGVSQSPSNKVTEKGKDVELRCDPISGHTALYWYRQSLGQGLEFLIYFQGNSAPDKSGLPSDRFSAERTGGSVSTLTIQRTQQEDSAVYLCASSLARRQGAYNEQFFGPGTRLTVL.

The rearrangement uses TRBV19 and TRBJ2-5; weak D call: TRBD1 (5 bases). Germline assignment: CDR1 LNHDA and CDR2 SQIVND (reference sequence). Trimming pared 2 bases from V and 5 bases from J, leaving 9 bases between. CDR3 length equals 13 residues. The CDR3 loop reads CASSIWPGETQYF. The CDR3 bases are TGTGCCAGTAGTATATGGCCAGGGGAGACCCAGTACTTC.

This clonotype has only a few counts. The rearrangement joins TRBV20-1 to TRBJ1-3; maybe TRBD1 (5 bases). Germline CDR1 is DFQATT and CDR2 is SNEGSKA (reference sequence). The V gene lost 5 bases and the J gene lost 0 bases, with 11 bases spanning the gap. The CDR3 runs 14 residues. The CDR3 protein is CSAGGGGSGNTIYF. In DNA, the CDR3 is TGCAGTGCTGGGGGTGGTGGCTCTGGAAACACCATATATTTT.

This clonotype was found many times. V is TRBV12-3 or TRBV12-4 and J is TRBJ1-5; no clear D. Trimming removed 3 bases at V and 15 bases at J, with 18 bases between. This CDR3 contains 13 residues. CDR3 bases: TGTGCCAGCAGTTTTCAGGATTCTTGGGCCCGGCATTTT. As protein: CASSFQDSWARHF.

The DNA for the CDR3 is TGTGCCAGCAGCTTAGTTGGGCGGGGCCTGCAAGAGACCCAGTACTTC. Residues: CASSLVGRGLQETQYF. The gene calls are TRBV7-2 and TRBJ2-5; maybe TRBD2 (6 bases). V shed 1 base and J shed 2 bases, with 14 bases lying between them. Germline V CDR1 and CDR2: SGHTA, FQGNSA. This CDR3 is 16 amino acids long.

This clonotype was observed many times. CDR3 in amino acids: CASSLGGQARPTNEKLFF. The DNA of the CDR3 is TGTGCCAGCAGCTTAGGAGGTCAGGCCCGACCAACTAATGAAAAACTGTTTTTT. The chain employs TRBV7-2 and TRBJ1-4, with unresolved D. Germline lookup yields CDR1 SGHTA and CDR2 FQGNSA. The CDR3 has 18 amino acids. Trimming removed 1 base from V and 0 bases from J, with 15 bases in between. The variable domain in full, with the rest retrieved from reference TRBV7-2 and TRBJ1-4, is GAGVSQSPSNKVTEKGKDVELRCDPISGHTALYWYRQSLGQGLEFLIYFQGNSAPDKSGLPSDRFSAERTGGSVSTLTIQRTQQEDSAVYLCASSLGGQARPTNEKLFFGSGTQLSVL.

This clonotype occurred many times. This chain uses TRBV19 with TRBJ1-5; D unresolved. Trimming removed 4 bases from V and 7 bases from J, with 11 bases in between. CDR1 is LNHDA and CDR2 is SQIVND in the germline V gene (reference sequence). CDR3 length equals 13 residues. The DNA for the CDR3 is TGTGCCAGTAGTACCAGAGATGGGCAGCCCCAGCATTTT. It yields the protein CASSTRDGQPQHF.

This clonotype was found many times. V usage is TRBV7-2 and J usage is TRBJ2-1; 7 nucleotides line up with TRBD1. The V segment lost 1 base and the J segment 5 bases; nucleotides outside the gene matches: 5. Germline V gene data show CDR1 as SGHTA and CDR2 as FQGNSA. CDR3 length: 15 amino acids. This chain's CDR3 is CASSLVRGTDNEQFF. CDR3 DNA sequence: TGTGCCAGCAGCTTAGTTAGGGGGACAGACAATGAGCAGTTCTTC.

The chain uses TRBV7-2 and TRBJ1-6; D is uncertain. Trimming pared 5 bases from V and 9 bases from J, leaving 17 bases between. Germline CDR1 reads SGHTA; CDR2 reads FQGNSA. The CDR3 is 15 amino acids. The CDR3 here is CASSRPGSASSPLHF. The CDR3 DNA is TGTGCCAGCAGCCGTCCGGGATCCGCTAGTTCACCCCTCCACTTT. Full variable domain (missing parts from reference TRBV7-2 and TRBJ1-6): GAGVSQSPSNKVTEKGKDVELRCDPISGHTALYWYRQSLGQGLEFLIYFQGNSAPDKSGLPSDRFSAERTGGSVSTLTIQRTQQEDSAVYLCASSRPGSASSPLHFGNGTRLTVT.

The CDR3 reads CASSYPGGVGETQYF. CDR3 in DNA: TGTGCCAGCAGCTACCCAGGAGGTGTGGGAGAGACCCAGTACTTC. This chain connects TRBV5-5 to TRBJ2-5, with D possibly matching TRBD2 (5 bases). The V gene's germline CDR1 is SGHKS and CDR2 YYEKEE (reference sequence). The CDR3 has 15 amino acids. Trimming pared 3 bases from V and 4 bases from J, leaving 16 bases between.

This clonotype has only a few counts. The V call is TRBV19, the J call TRBJ2-1, with unresolved D. The CDR3 has 13 amino acids. Germline V lookup: CDR1 LNHDA, CDR2 SQIVND (reference sequence). V shed 6 bases and J shed 10 bases, with 16 bases lying between them. This CDR3 is CASSRVAVTEQFF. Written as DNA, the CDR3 is TGTGCCAGTAGCCGGGTGGCAGTGACCGAGCAGTTCTTC.

Ten or more counts support this clonotype. V and J are TRBV7-2 and TRBJ2-7; tentative D call: TRBD2 (5 bases). The germline V gene has CDR1 SGHTA and CDR2 FQGNSA. The V gene lost 3 bases and the J gene lost 1 base, with 7 bases spanning the gap. This CDR3 is 13 amino acids long. The CDR3 nucleotides read TGTGCCAGCAGCTTTAGAGGGTCCTACGAGCAGTACTTC. Its protein product is CASSFRGSYEQYF.